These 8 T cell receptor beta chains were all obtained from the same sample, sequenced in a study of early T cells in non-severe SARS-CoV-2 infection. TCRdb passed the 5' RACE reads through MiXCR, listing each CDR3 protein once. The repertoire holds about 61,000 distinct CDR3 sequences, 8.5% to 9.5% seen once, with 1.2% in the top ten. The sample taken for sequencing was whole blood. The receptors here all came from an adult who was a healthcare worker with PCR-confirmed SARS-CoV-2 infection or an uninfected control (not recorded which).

The DNA for the CDR3 is TGTGCCAGCAGCCGCGGACACCAGAACACTGAAGCTTTCTTT. It specifies CASSRGHQNTEAFF. The V and J genes are TRBV3-1 and TRBJ1-1, with D possibly TRBD1 on 5 matching bases. Between the trimmed V and J ends, which lost 4 bases and 1 base, there was a span of 10 bases. The CDR3 has 14 residues. CDR1 LGHDT and CDR2 YNNKEL come from the germline V gene (reference sequence).

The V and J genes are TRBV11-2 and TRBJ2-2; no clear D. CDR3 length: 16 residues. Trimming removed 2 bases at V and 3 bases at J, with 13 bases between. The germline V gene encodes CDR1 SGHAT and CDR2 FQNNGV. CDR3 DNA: TGTGCCAGCAGCTTATTGGTCCACCCTTACACCGGGGAGCTGTTTTTT. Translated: CASSLLVHPYTGELFF.

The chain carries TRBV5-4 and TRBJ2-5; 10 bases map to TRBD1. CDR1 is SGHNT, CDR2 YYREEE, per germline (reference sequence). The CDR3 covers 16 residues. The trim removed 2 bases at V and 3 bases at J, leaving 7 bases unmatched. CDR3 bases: TGTGCCAGCAGCTTAGTCGGACAGGGGGGGAAAGAGACCCAGTACTTC. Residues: CASSLVGQGGKETQYF.

The CDR3 nucleotides read TGTGCCAGCGCAGGGGGAGAGACCCAGTACTTC. Translating it yields CASAGGETQYF. The V call is TRBV11-2, the J call TRBJ2-5, with 7 bases identical to TRBD1. Looked up from germline, CDR1 is SGHAT and CDR2 is FQNNGV. V dropped 8 bases and J dropped 4; count of bases not matched to a gene: 1. The CDR3 contains 11 residues.

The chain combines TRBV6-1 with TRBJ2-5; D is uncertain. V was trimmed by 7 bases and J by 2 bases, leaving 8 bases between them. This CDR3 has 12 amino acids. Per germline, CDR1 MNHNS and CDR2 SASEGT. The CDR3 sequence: CASISVQETQYF. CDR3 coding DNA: TGTGCCAGCATATCGGTACAAGAGACCCAGTACTTC.

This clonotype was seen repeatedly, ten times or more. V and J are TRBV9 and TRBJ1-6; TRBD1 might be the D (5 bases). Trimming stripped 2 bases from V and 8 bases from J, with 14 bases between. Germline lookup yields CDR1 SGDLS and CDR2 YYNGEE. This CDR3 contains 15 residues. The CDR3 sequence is CASSVGTLGDSPLHF. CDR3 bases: TGTGCCAGCAGCGTGGGGACCTTAGGCGATTCACCCCTCCACTTT.

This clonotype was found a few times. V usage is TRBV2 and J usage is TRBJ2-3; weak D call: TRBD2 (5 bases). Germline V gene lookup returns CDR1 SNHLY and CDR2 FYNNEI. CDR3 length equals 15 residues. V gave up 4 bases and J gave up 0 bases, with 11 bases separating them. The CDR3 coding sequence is TGTGCCAGCAGTGGGACTCCGGGGAGCACAGATACGCAGTATTTT. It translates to CASSGTPGSTDTQYF.

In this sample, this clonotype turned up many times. The CDR3, as DNA: TGCAGTGCTCTAGCGGGGGGATCCACCGGGGAGCTGTTTTTT. This gives the protein CSALAGGSTGELFF. The V and J genes are TRBV20-1 and TRBJ2-2, with 11 bases aligning to TRBD2. The length of the CDR3 is 14 residues. The germline gives CDR1 DFQATT, CDR2 SNEGSKA (reference sequence). V was pared by 5 bases and J by 4 bases, with 3 bases of the junction left unmatched.